One and the same sample provided the 30 T cell receptor beta chains below, sequenced in a study of spatial heterogeneity in lung cancer. Study-level points and caveats: Mutation counts in tumors were tracked by counts of expanded intratumoral alpha and beta TCRs.

Time point meaning: sample taken at primary tumor resection. TCRdb reprocessed the 5' RACE reads with MiXCR, giving one entry per CDR3 protein. The table records some 9,500 distinct CDR3 sequences, roughly an eighth of them present only once. Which antigens these TCRs recognize remains unknown. This specimen consisted of lung tumor tissue, obtained at surgery. The receptors come from a male donor with early-stage non-small cell lung cancer.

The table lists this clonotype with many counts. This beta chain is a stray read from a library made for alpha chains; its abundance is not meaningful. The genes are TRBV18 and TRBJ1-5, with 7 nucleotides matching TRBD1. Germline lookup yields CDR1 KGHSH and CDR2 LQKENI. The CDR3 extends over 13 amino acids. The V segment lost 4 bases and the J segment 7 bases; nucleotides outside the gene matches: 4. CDR3 sequence reads: CASSLQGDQPQHF. CDR3 DNA: TGTGCCAGCTCACTGCAGGGGGACCAGCCCCAGCATTTT. Based on the CDR3 plus reference TRBV18 and TRBJ1-5, the full variable domain is NAGVMQNPRHLVRRRGQEARLRCSPMKGHSHVYWYRQLPEEGLKFMVYLQKENIIDESGMPKERFSAEFPKEGPSILRIQQVVRGDSAAYFCASSLQGDQPQHFGDGTRLSIL.

This clonotype was picked up many times. Little can be read into the size of this beta chain, an off-target read in a library designed for alpha chains. The V and J genes are TRBV10-3 and TRBJ2-2; D call uncertain. The CDR3 is 16 residues long. Germline loops: CDR1 ENHRY, CDR2 SYGVKD. Trimming cost V 1 base and J 4 bases, with 13 bases left between them. The chain's CDR3 is CAISEFADPSTGELFF. In DNA form, the CDR3 reads TGTGCCATCAGTGAGTTTGCGGACCCAAGCACCGGGGAGCTGTTTTTT.

This clonotype came up many times. Being off target in a library aimed at alpha chains, this beta chain has a size of little meaning. The rearrangement uses TRBV25-1 and TRBJ2-5, with D maybe TRBD1 (6 bases). V was clipped by 2 bases and J by 0 bases, with 19 bases between them. CDR1 and CDR2 from the germline V gene are MGHDK and SYGVNS. The CDR3 spans 18 residues. The CDR3 loop is CASSESIPLQGYQETQYF. The DNA of the CDR3 is TGTGCCAGCAGTGAAAGTATTCCGTTACAGGGCTACCAAGAGACCCAGTACTTC.

This clonotype was detected ten times or more. This beta chain lies outside the target of a library built for alpha chains; its clone size means little. The rearrangement uses TRBV18 and TRBJ2-3; 11 bases fit TRBD1. The length of the CDR3 is 15 residues. Germline CDR1 reads KGHSH; CDR2 reads LQKENI. Trimming removed 1 base from V and 4 bases from J; junction bases left unmatched: 1. The DNA for the CDR3 is TGTGCCAGCTCACCACGGACAGGGGGCCCAGATACGCAGTATTTT. Protein sequence: CASSPRTGGPDTQYF. The full variable domain, completed using reference TRBV18 and TRBJ2-3, is NAGVMQNPRHLVRRRGQEARLRCSPMKGHSHVYWYRQLPEEGLKFMVYLQKENIIDESGMPKERFSAEFPKEGPSILRIQQVVRGDSAAYFCASSPRTGGPDTQYFGPGTRLTVL.

This clonotype has at least ten counts. This beta chain slipped into a library made for alpha chains as a stray read, so its size is not meaningful. This sequence joins TRBV7-6 and TRBJ2-7, with 8 nucleotides matching TRBD2. V lost 0 bases, J lost 2 bases, and 3 bases stayed unmatched. CDR3 length equals 15 residues. CDR1 and CDR2 (germline): SGHVS, FNYEAQ. CDR3 DNA: TGTGCCAGCAGCTTAGCACCGGGAGGGGCCTACGAGCAGTACTTC. The encoded protein is CASSLAPGGAYEQYF.

At least ten counts were recorded for this clonotype. For a library built for alpha chains, this beta chain is a stray read; little rests on its size. The rearrangement uses TRBV10-3 and TRBJ2-7; TRBD1 might be the D (7 bases). Germline V gives CDR1 ENHRY, CDR2 SYGVKD. This CDR3 comprises 15 residues. Trimming stripped 2 bases from V and 3 bases from J, with 14 bases between. The CDR3 nucleotides read TGTGCCATCAGTGAGATGGCAGGGGGGCACTACGAGCAGTACTTC. This codes for CAISEMAGGHYEQYF.

This clonotype is categorized as medium-sized. This beta chain lies outside the target of a library built for alpha chains; its clone size means little. J is TRBJ2-1 and V is TRBV4-3; 10 bases line up with TRBD1. From germline, CDR1 is LGHNA and CDR2 YSLEER. Trimming cost V 0 bases and J 4 bases; bases outside gene matches: 3. The CDR3 is 16 amino acids. The CDR3 sequence is CASSQDSGQGYNEQFF. The CDR3, as DNA: TGCGCCAGCAGCCAAGATTCGGGACAGGGGTACAATGAGCAGTTCTTC.

This clonotype was counted ten times or more. Because the library targeted alpha chains, this beta chain is an off-target read whose size means little. The chain joins TRBV12-3 or TRBV12-4 to TRBJ1-5; maybe TRBD1 (5 bases). V lost 3 bases and J 6 bases, leaving 12 bases between the germline ends. The CDR3 runs to 14 residues. In DNA form, the CDR3 reads TGTGCCAGCAGTTTCTGGGGGTTGAGTCAGCCCCAGCATTTT. This gives the protein CASSFWGLSQPQHF.

This clonotype was observed at least ten times. A library made for alpha chains picked up this beta chain off target, so its size means little. This chain uses TRBV12-3 or TRBV12-4 with TRBJ2-5; possibly TRBD2 for D (6 bases). Trimming shortened V by 6 bases and J by 2 bases, and 16 bases separated the two germline ends. The CDR3 length is 15 residues. The CDR3 region is CASSIRAGPQETQYF. The CDR3 DNA reads TGTGCCAGCAGCATCAGGGCGGGGCCACAAGAGACCCAGTACTTC.

This clonotype was seen ten or more times. For a library built for alpha chains, this beta chain is a stray read; little rests on its size. This chain connects TRBV7-3 to TRBJ2-3, with D unresolved. In germline, CDR1 is SGHTA, CDR2 FQGTGA. Trimming took off 4 bases at V and 3 bases at J, with 11 bases between the two ends. This CDR3 is built from 14 residues. The chain's CDR3 is CASSSGLPTDTQYF. The CDR3 bases are TGTGCCAGCAGCTCGGGTCTGCCGACAGATACGCAGTATTTT. The full variable domain, completed using reference TRBV7-3 and TRBJ2-3, is GAGVSQTPSNKVTEKGKYVELRCDPISGHTALYWYRQSLGQGPEFLIYFQGTGAADDSGLPNDRFFAVRPEGSVSTLKIQRTERGDSAVYLCASSSGLPTDTQYFGPGTRLTVL.

This clonotype is medium-sized in the sample. The library was designed around alpha chains, so this beta chain is a stray read whose abundance carries little weight. The chain carries TRBV20-1 and TRBJ1-5; 8 nucleotides match TRBD1. Germline CDR1 is DFQATT and CDR2 is SNEGSKA (reference sequence). The CDR3 consists of 13 residues. With 5 bases clipped from V and 3 bases from J, the junction kept 3 bases outside the gene matches. The CDR3: CSAGQGNNQPQHF. The CDR3 DNA reads TGCAGTGCTGGACAGGGAAACAATCAGCCCCAGCATTTT.

This clonotype was detected many times. A library prepared for alpha chains yielded this beta chain as an off-target read; its size is of little meaning. V and J are TRBV3-1 and TRBJ1-1; weak D call: TRBD1 (6 bases). CDR1 and CDR2 from the germline V gene are LGHDT and YNNKEL (reference sequence). Trimming removed 5 bases at V and 5 bases at J, with 15 bases between. The CDR3 has 14 residues. CDR3 region: CASSSVGRGTEAFF. DNA for the CDR3: TGTGCCAGCAGCTCCGTAGGCAGGGGTACTGAAGCTTTCTTT.

This clonotype has at least ten counts. This beta chain is a stray read from a library made for alpha chains; its abundance is not meaningful. The chain employs TRBV7-9 and TRBJ2-3; D remains ambiguous. Germline values: CDR1 SEHNR, CDR2 FQNEAQ (reference sequence). The CDR3 is 20 amino acids. V was shortened by 1 base and J by 11 bases, with 34 bases between the two germline ends. The CDR3 loop reads CASSLEYLGSSGHSDVGQYF. The CDR3 DNA reads TGTGCCAGCAGCTTAGAATATCTGGGGTCGTCTGGGCACTCAGACGTGGGGCAGTATTTT.

This clonotype was seen at least ten times. Because the library targeted alpha chains, this beta chain is an off-target read whose size means little. The J gene is TRBJ1-5, the V gene TRBV10-2; 8 bases map to TRBD1. The length of the CDR3 is 16 residues. With 2 bases clipped from V and 3 bases from J, the junction kept 6 bases outside the gene matches. CDR1 WSHSY and CDR2 SAAADI come from the germline V gene. CDR3 DNA: TGCGCCAGCAGTGAGATGGGGACAGGCCCCAATCAGCCCCAGCATTTT. Its translation is CASSEMGTGPNQPQHF.

The table lists this clonotype with many counts. This beta chain is off target for a library built for alpha chains, so its abundance means little. The chain uses TRBV27 and TRBJ1-2; D uncertain. This CDR3 spans 14 amino acids. The germline V and J ends were trimmed by 5 bases and 1 base, with 11 bases remaining between them. Germline loops: CDR1 MNHEY, CDR2 SMNVEV (reference sequence). As DNA, the CDR3 is TGTGCCAGCAGTCCAAATACTCATAACTATGGCTACACCTTC. It translates to CASSPNTHNYGYTF.

In this sample, this clonotype is medium-sized. Found in a library prepared for alpha chains, this beta chain is an off-target read, and its abundance has little meaning. The rearrangement uses TRBV12-3 or TRBV12-4 and TRBJ1-4; no firm D call. V dropped 3 bases and J dropped 2 bases, with 7 bases sitting between them. The CDR3 has 14 residues. The CDR3 nucleotides read TGTGCCAGCAGTTTGAGGCACACTAATGAAAAACTGTTTTTT. This gives the protein CASSLRHTNEKLFF.

This clonotype was counted ten times or more. Since the library was made to target alpha chains, this beta chain is a stray read and its abundance is not meaningful. This sequence joins TRBV12-3 or TRBV12-4 and TRBJ2-1; D may be TRBD2 (5 bases). CDR3 size: 14 residues. The germline V and J ends were trimmed by 7 bases and 1 base, with 11 bases remaining between them. CDR3 region: CASTVGVSYNEQFF. In DNA form, the CDR3 reads TGTGCCAGCACCGTGGGAGTATCCTACAATGAGCAGTTCTTC.

In this sample, this clonotype turned up a few times. This beta chain came through as a stray read in a library set up for alpha chains, and its size says little. The J gene is TRBJ2-2, the V gene TRBV12-3 or TRBV12-4; TRBD2 aligns across 7 bases. Trimming removed 6 bases from V and 6 bases from J; junction bases left unmatched: 10. The CDR3 is 15 residues long. The CDR3 sequence is CASRLRTSPSGELFF. DNA for the CDR3: TGTGCCAGCAGATTACGGACTAGTCCGTCCGGGGAGCTGTTTTTT.

This clonotype has a count of ten or more. This beta chain represents an off-target read in a library built for alpha chains; its size is of limited meaning. This sequence joins TRBV6-5 and TRBJ1-5; no definite D call. V was shortened by 6 bases and J by 6 bases, with 15 bases between the two germline ends. CDR3 length equals 14 residues. Germline V gene sequence: CDR1 MNHEY, CDR2 SVGAGI. The CDR3 nucleotides are TGTGCCAGCAGGGGAGGCGGGCCCGGTCAGCCCCAGCATTTT. It yields the protein CASRGGGPGQPQHF.

This clonotype was counted ten times or more. This beta chain is off target for a library built for alpha chains, so its abundance means little. The CDR3 coding sequence is TGTGCCAGCAGTTTATTGGGCGGGGGCACCTACGAGCAGTACTTC. It specifies CASSLLGGGTYEQYF. The V gene is TRBV12-3 or TRBV12-4, the J gene TRBJ2-7; possibly TRBD2 for D (7 bases). Trimming shortened V by 2 bases and J by 2 bases, and 13 bases separated the two germline ends. CDR3 length: 15 residues.

This clonotype was detected ten times or more. Found in a library prepared for alpha chains, this beta chain is an off-target read, and its abundance has little meaning. The V gene is TRBV10-3, the J gene TRBJ2-6; 8 bases agree with TRBD1. Germline V CDR1 and CDR2: ENHRY, SYGVKD. CDR3 length: 17 amino acids. V shed 8 bases and J 4 bases; nucleotides not matched to a gene: 13. The CDR3 bases are TGTGCCATCTCTTCACGGGCAGGGGGCTGGGGGGCCAACGTCCTGACTTTC. It is translated as CAISSRAGGWGANVLTF.

Many counts were recorded for this clonotype. This beta chain slipped into a library made for alpha chains as a stray read, so its size is not meaningful. The gene calls are TRBV7-2 and TRBJ2-3; 8 nucleotides align to TRBD2. CDR3 length equals 19 residues. Germline V gene data show CDR1 as SGHTA and CDR2 as FQGNSA. Trimming removed 2 bases from V and 4 bases from J; junction bases left unmatched: 17. DNA for the CDR3: TGTGCCAGCAGCTTAAGCCTCCGGTTGACTAGCGAGGGCGCAGATACGCAGTATTTT. Translated, it gives CASSLSLRLTSEGADTQYF.

This clonotype is medium-sized in the sample. This beta chain is off target for a library built for alpha chains, so its abundance means little. The V call is TRBV29-1, the J call TRBJ2-5; D ambiguous. The CDR3 is 15 amino acids. Trimming cost V 0 bases and J 4 bases, with 15 bases left between them. Germline V gene sequence: CDR1 SQVTM, CDR2 ANQGSEA. The CDR3 nucleotides are TGCAGCGTTGAAGATGAGTCGGCCTCGAGAGAGACCCAGTACTTC. This codes for CSVEDESASRETQYF.

This clonotype was observed at least ten times. Little can be read into the size of this beta chain, an off-target read in a library designed for alpha chains. The CDR3 loop is CASSQTLGTSGYTDTQYF. The CDR3 bases are TGTGCCAGCAGCCAGACTTTAGGGACTAGCGGATACACAGATACGCAGTATTTT. The chain recombines TRBV14 with TRBJ2-3, with 11 positions matching TRBD2. The CDR3 has 18 amino acids. Per the germline V gene, CDR1 is SGHDN and CDR2 is FVKESK. V lost 3 bases, J lost 2 bases, and 10 bases stayed unmatched. Full variable domain (missing parts from reference TRBV14 and TRBJ2-3): EAGVTQFPSHSVIEKGQTVTLRCDPISGHDNLYWYRRVMGKEIKFLLHFVKESKQDESGMPNNRFLAERTGGTYSTLKVQPAELEDSGVYFCASSQTLGTSGYTDTQYFGPGTRLTVL.

In its sample, this clonotype was seen many times. Within a library made for alpha chains, this beta chain is off target, and its count is uninformative. V gene TRBV10-2 combines with J gene TRBJ1-1, with D perhaps TRBD1 (6 bases). V was shortened by 4 bases and J by 0 bases, with 9 bases between the two germline ends. Per germline, CDR1 WSHSY and CDR2 SAAADI. The CDR3 runs to 14 residues. CDR3 sequence reads: CASSATGLNTEAFF. The CDR3 DNA follows: TGCGCCAGCAGTGCCACAGGGCTGAACACTGAAGCTTTCTTT.

This clonotype was counted at least ten times. This beta chain is off target for a library built for alpha chains, so its abundance means little. The J gene is TRBJ2-7, the V gene TRBV20-1; 11 nucleotides align to TRBD2. V trimming: 3 bases; J trimming: 1 base; junction bases outside the gene matches: 2. The CDR3 extends over 14 amino acids. The germline gives CDR1 DFQATT, CDR2 SNEGSKA (reference sequence). CDR3 amino acids: CSARGTSGSYEQYF. DNA for the CDR3: TGCAGTGCTAGGGGGACTAGCGGTTCCTACGAGCAGTACTTC.

This clonotype was seen at least ten times. Being off target in a library aimed at alpha chains, this beta chain has a size of little meaning. The chain employs TRBV20-1 and TRBJ2-5; 11 bases map to TRBD2. This CDR3 has 17 amino acids. CDR1 and CDR2 from the germline V gene are DFQATT and SNEGSKA (reference sequence). Losses at the gene ends were 3 bases for V and 1 base for J; bases not matched to a gene: 10. As DNA, the CDR3 is TGCAGTGCTAGTGTTACTAGCGGGAGAGCTTTCCAAGAGACCCAGTACTTC. This sequence encodes CSASVTSGRAFQETQYF.

In its sample, this clonotype was seen once. This beta chain turned up in a library designed for alpha chains; as an off-target read, its abundance says little. V and J are TRBV25-1 and TRBJ1-2; 11 nucleotides agree with TRBD1. The CDR3 has 13 amino acids. V trimming: 5 bases; J trimming: 7 bases; junction bases outside the gene matches: 3. Germline CDR1 is MGHDK and CDR2 is SYGVNS. CDR3 amino acids: CASSSGQGVGYTF. In DNA form, the CDR3 reads TGTGCCAGCAGTTCGGGACAGGGGGTTGGCTACACCTTC.

This clonotype occurred many times. This beta chain came through as a stray read in a library set up for alpha chains, and its size says little. The rearrangement joins TRBV2 to TRBJ2-2, with 7 bases fitting TRBD1. The V gene end was trimmed by 8 bases and the J gene end by 1 base; junction bases not matched to a gene: 4. Germline V gene data show CDR1 as SNHLY and CDR2 as FYNNEI. The CDR3 runs to 14 residues. This CDR3 reads CASEWTGNTGELFF. The CDR3 nucleotides read TGTGCCAGCGAGTGGACAGGGAACACCGGGGAGCTGTTTTTT.

The table lists this clonotype with many counts. This beta chain is off target for a library built for alpha chains, so its abundance means little. J is TRBJ2-3 and V is TRBV7-2; 7 bases match TRBD1. V shed 3 bases and J 8 bases; nucleotides not matched to a gene: 8. The CDR3 covers 14 residues. Germline V CDR1 and CDR2: SGHTA, FQGNSA. The CDR3 DNA sequence: TGTGCCAGCAGCTTTCACAGGGGCACCGGTACGCAGTATTTT. Translating it yields CASSFHRGTGTQYF.